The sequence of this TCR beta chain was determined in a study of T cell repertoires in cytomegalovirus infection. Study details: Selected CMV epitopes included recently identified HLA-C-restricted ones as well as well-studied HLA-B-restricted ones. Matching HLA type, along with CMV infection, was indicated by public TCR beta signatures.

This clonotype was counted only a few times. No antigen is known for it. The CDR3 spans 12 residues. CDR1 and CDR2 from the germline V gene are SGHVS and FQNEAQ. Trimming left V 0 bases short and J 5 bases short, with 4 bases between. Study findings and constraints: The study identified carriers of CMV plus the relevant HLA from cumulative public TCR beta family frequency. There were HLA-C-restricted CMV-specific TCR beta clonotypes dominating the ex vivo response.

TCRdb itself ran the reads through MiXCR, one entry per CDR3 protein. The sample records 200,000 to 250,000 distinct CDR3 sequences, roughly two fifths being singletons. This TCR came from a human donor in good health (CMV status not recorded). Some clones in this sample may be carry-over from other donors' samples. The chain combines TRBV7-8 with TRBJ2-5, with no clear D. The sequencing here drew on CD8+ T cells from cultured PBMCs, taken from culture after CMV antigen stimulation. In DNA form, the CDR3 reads TGTGCCAGCAGCTTAGCCCCCGAGACCCAGTACTTC. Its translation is CASSLAPETQYF.